This record looks at one T cell receptor beta chain sequence and its context. No antigen is known for it. These data come from a study of OX40 agonist ivuxolimab in advanced cancers. Study overall: Patients were dosed with the agonistic anti-OX40 (CD134) antibody ivuxolimab. Patients received ivuxolimab, an intravenous treatment, every 2 weeks at 0.01 to 10 mg/kg.

Germline V lookup: CDR1 MNHEY, CDR2 SVGAGI. The CDR3 has 14 amino acids. With V trimmed by 2 bases and J by 6 bases, 5 bases remained unmatched. Study-level results: The average count of expanded clones was higher among CD8+ T cells than among CD4+.

The repertoire was sequenced with immunoSEQ multiplex PCR; TCRdb's copy has only in-frame clones and lacks some. The sample lists about 80,000 clones, more than 75% occurring once. Autoimmune disease history or systemic immunosuppression led to patients being barred. This sequence was found in an adult with an advanced solid tumor such as melanoma, head and neck, liver or kidney cancer. This specimen consisted of CD4+ or CD8+ T cells sorted from blood, obtained in a trial of the OX40 agonist ivuxolimab. This chain connects TRBV6-5 to TRBJ2-7; 9 positions agree with TRBD1. The CDR3 is CASSYGTGGGEQYF. Written as DNA, the CDR3 is TGTGCCAGCAGTTACGGAACAGGGGGCGGCGAGCAGTACTTC.